Here is one TCR beta chain with its context. Its antigen is not known. These data originate in a study of CD8 T cells in ankylosing spondylitis. The CDR3 is made up of 18 amino acids. V lost 4 bases, J lost 4 bases, and 8 bases stayed unmatched. CDR1 is MNHEY and CDR2 is SVGAGI in the germline V gene. Study-level results: Reported data indicate significant enrichment of disease-linked clones within matched ankylosing spondylitis synovial fluid. Reactive arthritis synovial fluid and blood previously showed some of these motif variants. Relatively rare in peripheral blood, disease-linked clones were also CD8+. Blood of patients with ankylosing spondylitis appeared to be characterized by a TCR beta motif of eight or nine highly homologous variants.

Via MiXCR, TCRdb re-called the 5' RACE reads, giving one row per CDR3 protein. The profile shows around 770,000 distinct CDR3 sequences, 12% of them singletons. The chain joins TRBV6-5 to TRBJ2-6; 12 bases line up with TRBD2. The source is a male donor with ankylosing spondylitis. The sample comprised blood, either unsorted or a sorted T cell fraction (not recorded which). The CDR3 region is CASSSSGLAGTGANVLTF. CDR3 DNA sequence: TGTGCCAGCAGTTCATCGGGACTAGCGGGTACCGGGGCCAACGTCCTGACTTTC.